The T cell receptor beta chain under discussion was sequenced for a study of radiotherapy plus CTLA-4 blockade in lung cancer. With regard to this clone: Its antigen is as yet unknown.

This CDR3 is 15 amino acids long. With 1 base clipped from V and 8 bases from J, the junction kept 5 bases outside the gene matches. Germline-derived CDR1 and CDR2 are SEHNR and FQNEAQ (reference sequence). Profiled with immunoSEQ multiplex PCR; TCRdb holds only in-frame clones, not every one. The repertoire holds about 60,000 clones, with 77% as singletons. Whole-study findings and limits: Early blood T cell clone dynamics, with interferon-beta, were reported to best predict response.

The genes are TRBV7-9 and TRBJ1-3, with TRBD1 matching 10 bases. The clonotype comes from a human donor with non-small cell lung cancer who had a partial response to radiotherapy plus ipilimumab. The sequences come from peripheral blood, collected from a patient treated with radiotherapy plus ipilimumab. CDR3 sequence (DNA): TGTGCCAGCAGCTTAGTGACAGGGGGCAGGGACACCATATATTTT. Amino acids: CASSLVTGGRDTIYF.